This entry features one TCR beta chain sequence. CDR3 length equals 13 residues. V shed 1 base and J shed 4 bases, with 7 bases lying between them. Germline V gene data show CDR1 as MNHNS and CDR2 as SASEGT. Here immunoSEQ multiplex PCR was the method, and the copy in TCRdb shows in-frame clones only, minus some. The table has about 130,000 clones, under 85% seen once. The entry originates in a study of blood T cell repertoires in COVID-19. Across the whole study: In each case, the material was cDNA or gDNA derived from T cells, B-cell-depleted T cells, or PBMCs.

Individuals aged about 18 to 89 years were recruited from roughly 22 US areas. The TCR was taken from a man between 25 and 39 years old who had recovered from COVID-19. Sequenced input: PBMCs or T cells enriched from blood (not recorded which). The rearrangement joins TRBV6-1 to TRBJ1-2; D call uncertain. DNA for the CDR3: TGTGCCAGCAGTGAAGGAGGGATCTATGGCTACACCTTC. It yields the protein CASSEGGIYGYTF.